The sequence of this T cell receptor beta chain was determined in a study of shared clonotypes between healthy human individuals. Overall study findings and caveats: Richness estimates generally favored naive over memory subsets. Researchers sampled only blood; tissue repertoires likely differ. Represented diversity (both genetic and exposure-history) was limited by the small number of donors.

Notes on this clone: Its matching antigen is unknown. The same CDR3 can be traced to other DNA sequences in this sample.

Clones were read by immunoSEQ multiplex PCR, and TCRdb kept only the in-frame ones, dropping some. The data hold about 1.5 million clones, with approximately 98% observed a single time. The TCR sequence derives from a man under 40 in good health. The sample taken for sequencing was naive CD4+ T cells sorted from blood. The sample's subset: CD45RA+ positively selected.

CDR3 sequence: CASSSGQGGETQYF. The CDR3 DNA reads TGCGCCAGCAGCTCGGGACAGGGGGGAGAGACCCAGTACTTC. This chain uses TRBV5-1 with TRBJ2-5; 11 bases agree with TRBD1. This CDR3 comprises 14 residues. The J segment lost 4 bases and the V segment lost 3 bases, leaving 2 bases of the junction unmatched. The germline V gene encodes CDR1 SGHRS and CDR2 YFSETQ.